In this sample, the clone carrying this TCR beta chain turned up a few times. Its antigen is unknown. The CDR3 covers 15 residues. Germline V CDR1 and CDR2: LNHDA, SQIVND (reference sequence). V was clipped by 3 bases and J by 10 bases, with 19 bases between them. This sample is drawn from a study of CD8 T cells in ankylosing spondylitis. Study-level results: The authors reported significant enrichment of disease-linked clones in matched ankylosing spondylitis synovial fluid. Characteristic of ankylosing spondylitis blood, it appeared, was a TCR beta motif comprising roughly 8 highly homologous variants. Previously reported in reactive arthritis synovial fluid and blood were some of the motif variants.

Quantitative molecular-barcoded 5'-RACE generated the TCR beta libraries. TCRdb called the 5' RACE reads again in MiXCR, with one record for every CDR3 protein. Of about 460,000 distinct CDR3 sequences listed, 5.3% are singletons. The TCR sequence derives from a male donor with ankylosing spondylitis. Specimen: blood, either unsorted or a sorted T cell fraction (not recorded which). This chain joins TRBV19 and TRBJ2-1; D is undetermined. In nucleotides, the CDR3 is TGTGCCAGTAGTATTCGTTTTGAGAGCATTAGGGAGCAGTTCTTC. Translated, it gives CASSIRFESIREQFF.